This T cell receptor (beta chain) appears in the sequencing data of a study of regulatory T cells in long-lasting Graves disease. Library construction for TCR beta used iRepertoire HTBI primers and Arm-PCR of CDR3 regions. From the multiplex PCR reads, TCRdb called clonotypes with MiXCR, one entry per CDR3 protein. The data contain approximately 210,000 distinct CDR3 sequences, about 17% of them seen just once; the ten biggest clones take up roughly 23%. Many counts were recorded for this clonotype. Its antigen is unidentified. With 1 base removed from V and 8 bases from J, the gap between germline ends came to 9 bases. The V gene's germline CDR1 is SGHTA and CDR2 FQGNSA. The CDR3 contains 13 residues. Time point noted: newly diagnosed GD, antithyroid drugs for less than 3 months. From PBMCs, RNA was extracted and then used to make the TCR library. Study outcomes and limitations: Segments TRBV28, TRBJ1-2 and TRBJ2-5 showed preferential usage in persistent disease. Newly diagnosed Graves' patients had higher TCR diversity than persistent ones. Patients with persistent disease shared around 2,700 public clonotypes, outpacing the roughly 970 shared by new patients.

The sample consisted of peripheral blood mononuclear cells (PBMCs), taken at new diagnosis, from a patient treated with antithyroid drugs. This sequence originates from a female donor with Graves disease. V and J are TRBV7-2 and TRBJ2-1, with no clear D. CDR3 amino acids: CASSLVSPDEQFF. The CDR3 bases are TGTGCCAGCAGCTTAGTCAGCCCCGATGAGCAGTTCTTC.